This T cell receptor (beta chain) was sequenced during a study of breast tumors, draining lymph nodes, adjacent tissues. Study-wide points: Luminal-like breast cancer showed significantly higher tumor–nontumor repertoire similarity than basal-like.

TCRdb passed the multiplex PCR reads through MiXCR, listing each CDR3 protein once. The sample shows roughly 80,000 distinct CDR3 sequences, roughly a fifth of them seen only once. The lymph nodes were axillary draining lymph nodes from breast cancer patients. The V gene's germline CDR1 is SGHNT and CDR2 YENEEA. The CDR3 runs to 17 residues. J lost 8 bases, V lost 1 base, and 9 bases had no gene match. This clonotype was seen at least ten times. Its antigen is still unknown. The TCR comes from a female donor with breast cancer. Some clones in this sample may be carry-over from other donors' samples. V gene TRBV11-3 combines with J gene TRBJ2-1, with 12 bases identical to TRBD2. Sequencing was carried out using axillary lymph node tissue. In DNA, the CDR3 is TGTGCCAGCAGCTTAGCTTCGACTAGCGGGAGATTTTATGAGCAGTTCTTC. Encoded protein: CASSLASTSGRFYEQFF. Together with reference TRBV11-3 and TRBJ2-1, the CDR3 gives the full variable domain: EAGVVQSPRYKIIEKKQPVAFWCNPISGHNTLYWYLQNLGQGPELLIRYENEEAVDDSQLPKDRFSAERLKGVDSTLKIQPAELGDSAVYLCASSLASTSGRFYEQFFGPGTRLTVL.